Each of the 14 T cell receptor beta chains below was sequenced from the same sample in a study of T-cell memory formation after mild COVID-19. TCRdb passed the 5' RACE reads through MiXCR, listing each CDR3 protein once. The table lists about 430,000 distinct CDR3 sequences, under 20% of them singletons. The sample comprised PBMCs or a T cell subset sorted from them (not recorded which). Every receptor here comes from a man between 18 and 29 years old who had mild COVID-19 (a few samples of this study predate the infection). Cell type and time point are not known.

The sample holds a few counts of this clonotype. The chain couples TRBV4-1 to TRBJ2-1; 11 nucleotides line up with TRBD1. Losses at the gene ends were 4 bases for V and 5 bases for J; bases not matched to a gene: 4. Germline loops: CDR1 MGHRA, CDR2 YSYEKL. The CDR3 has 15 residues. CDR3 bases: TGCGCCAGCAGCCGAGGACAGGGGGCGGACAATGAGCAGTTCTTC. Amino acids: CASSRGQGADNEQFF.

This clonotype was counted at least ten times. The J gene is TRBJ2-3, the V gene TRBV7-2; 7 bases are shared with TRBD1. Germline CDR1 and CDR2: SGHTA and FQGNSA. The CDR3 is made up of 13 amino acids. The J segment lost 4 bases and the V segment lost 4 bases, leaving 2 bases of the junction unmatched. CDR3 loop: CASSSTGSDTQYF. Written as DNA, the CDR3 is TGTGCCAGCAGCTCGACAGGGTCAGATACGCAGTATTTT. Full variable domain (rest looked up from reference TRBV7-2 and TRBJ2-3): GAGVSQSPSNKVTEKGKDVELRCDPISGHTALYWYRQSLGQGLEFLIYFQGNSAPDKSGLPSDRFSAERTGGSVSTLTIQRTQQEDSAVYLCASSSTGSDTQYFGPGTRLTVL.

This clonotype has only a few counts. This rearrangement joins TRBV5-6 to TRBJ2-1, with D possibly being TRBD1 (6 bases). The V end lost 4 bases, the J end lost 10 bases, and 12 bases lay between the germline ends. The CDR3 runs to 12 residues. Germline loops: CDR1 SGHDT, CDR2 YYEEEE. The CDR3 reads CASSGAGTEQFF. In DNA, the CDR3 is TGTGCCAGCAGCGGAGCCGGGACAGAGCAGTTCTTC.

The CDR3 DNA reads as TGTGCCAGCAGTTCCGAGCGGGGGACCTACGAGCAGTACTTC. Protein product: CASSSERGTYEQYF. The V gene is TRBV6-6, the J gene TRBJ2-7; 8 nucleotides line up with TRBD2. The V gene end was trimmed by 4 bases and the J gene end by 2 bases; junction bases not matched to a gene: 4. Germline V lookup: CDR1 MNHNY, CDR2 SVGAGI (reference sequence). CDR3 length: 14 amino acids.

This clonotype has ten or more counts. The V call is TRBV6-5, the J call TRBJ2-1; D might be TRBD2 (5 bases). V dropped 7 bases and J dropped 8 bases, with 21 bases sitting between them. Germline CDR1 reads MNHEY; CDR2 reads SVGAGI. The CDR3 sequence is 15 residues long. CDR3 nucleotide sequence: TGTGCCAGCATTCCGTCCGAGGGCCTCACGGATGAGCAGTTCTTC. Translating gives CASIPSEGLTDEQFF.

CDR3 sequence (DNA): TGCAGCGTTGCCCAGCGGGGGGGCCCGTCGAGGAATGAGCAGTTCTTC. Protein: CSVAQRGGPSRNEQFF. This sequence joins TRBV29-1 and TRBJ2-1; 10 bases are shared with TRBD2. The ends lost 4 bases at V and 7 bases at J; junction bases unmatched: 13. Germline CDR1 is SQVTM and CDR2 is ANQGSEA. The CDR3 consists of 16 residues.

This chain connects TRBV6-1 to TRBJ1-1; TRBD1 aligns across 8 bases. The CDR3 is 13 residues long. Germline trimming cut 5 bases from V and 3 bases from J; bases unmatched to any gene: 2. Looked up from germline, CDR1 is MNHNS and CDR2 is SASEGT. This chain's CDR3 is CASSKDRDTEAFF. CDR3 in DNA: TGTGCCAGCAGTAAGGACAGGGACACTGAAGCTTTCTTT.

This clonotype was seen at least ten times. CDR3 coding DNA: TGTGCCAGCAGTTTATGGGCCGACAGGGGGAACACTGAAGCTTTCTTT. Translating it yields CASSLWADRGNTEAFF. The V gene is TRBV28, the J gene TRBJ1-1, with 8 bases fitting TRBD1. This CDR3 is 16 amino acids long. Germline V gives CDR1 MDHEN, CDR2 SYDVKM. V was clipped by 0 bases and J by 1 base; unmatched bases: 4.

The CDR3 spells CASSFSQGAYEQYF. The DNA of the CDR3 is TGTGCCAGCAGCTTCTCTCAGGGGGCCTACGAGCAGTACTTC. The chain uses TRBV11-2 and TRBJ2-7; 7 positions agree with TRBD1. Trimming removed 3 bases from V and 2 bases from J; junction bases left unmatched: 4. Per the germline V gene, CDR1 is SGHAT and CDR2 is FQNNGV. The CDR3 length is 14 residues.

This chain links TRBV5-1 with TRBJ1-3, with D maybe TRBD1 (5 bases). CDR3 length equals 15 residues. The germline V gene has CDR1 SGHRS and CDR2 YFSETQ. Trimming took 2 bases from V and 0 from J, leaving 9 bases between them. CDR3 protein: CASSFDSDSGNTIYF. In DNA, the CDR3 is TGCGCCAGCAGCTTTGACAGCGACTCTGGAAACACCATATATTTT.

The chain joins TRBV2 to TRBJ1-1; D not certain. The CDR3 has 13 residues. Trimming removed 7 bases from V and 1 base from J, with 10 bases in between. Germline-derived CDR1 and CDR2 are SNHLY and FYNNEI. CDR3 nucleotides: TGTGCCAGCACTACTACACCGAACACTGAAGCTTTCTTT. Translated, it gives CASTTTPNTEAFF.

This clonotype was detected a few times. This chain connects TRBV10-3 to TRBJ2-1; D may be TRBD1 or TRBD2 (5 bases each). Looked up from germline, CDR1 is ENHRY and CDR2 is SYGVKD. CDR3 length equals 15 residues. V lost 5 bases, J lost 5 bases, and 16 bases lay in between. CDR3 in amino acids: CAISTGGGYDNEQFF. DNA for the CDR3: TGTGCCATCAGTACCGGTGGGGGATACGACAATGAGCAGTTCTTC.

This rearrangement joins TRBV2 to TRBJ2-5, with no clear D. Germline CDR1 reads SNHLY; CDR2 reads FYNNEI. This CDR3 is built from 14 residues. V was clipped by 1 base and J by 1 base, with 7 bases between them. The CDR3 is CASSEVLVQETQYF. For the CDR3, the DNA is TGTGCCAGCAGTGAAGTTCTAGTCCAAGAGACCCAGTACTTC.

This clonotype was detected many times. V usage is TRBV11-1 and J usage is TRBJ2-1; TRBD2 might be the D (6 bases). Germline V gene data show CDR1 as SGHAT and CDR2 as FQDESV (reference sequence). V lost 4 bases and J 6 bases, leaving 13 bases between the germline ends. The CDR3 sequence is 14 residues long. CDR3 in amino acids: CASSSAGLANEQFF. CDR3 coding DNA: TGTGCCAGCAGCTCGGCGGGACTGGCCAATGAGCAGTTCTTC.